A selection of T cell receptor beta chains follows, all from one sample in a study of cytomegalovirus exposure and HLA in healthy donors. The table came from immunoSEQ multiplex PCR; TCRdb's copy has only in-frame clones and leaves some out. The data show 150,000 to 200,000 clones, with approximately 84% seen just once and 6% held by the top ten. Sequencing was performed on PBMCs. The receptors come from a young woman in good health and CMV-seropositive. The CDR3 runs from the conserved cysteine through the conserved F or W. The order of the fields is J gene, D gene, clone size, V gene, CDR3 protein, CDR3 DNA. D genes are given only for firm matches. Not all rows give a size; the values are once, few, many and, for expanded clones, a class.

j_gene: TRBJ2-5
d_gene: NA
abundance: NA
v_gene: TRBV5-4
CDR3aa: CASSPPRVETQYF
CDR3nt: TGTGCCAGCAGCCCGCCGAGGGTGGAGACCCAGTACTTC

j_gene: TRBJ2-7
d_gene: TRBD1
abundance: NA
v_gene: TRBV5-1
CDR3aa: CASPRRDRSLAYEQYF
CDR3nt: TGCGCCAGCCCCCGCCGGGACAGGAGTTTAGCCTACGAGCAGTACTTC

j_gene: TRBJ1-5
d_gene: NA
abundance: NA
v_gene: TRBV19
CDR3aa: CASSIDGAAASQPQHF
CDR3nt: TGTGCCAGTAGTATAGATGGGGCCGCGGCGAGTCAGCCCCAGCATTTT

j_gene: TRBJ1-1
d_gene: TRBD1
abundance: NA
v_gene: TRBV18
CDR3aa: CASFPGQGVPEAFF
CDR3nt: TGTGCCAGCTTCCCGGGACAGGGGGTCCCTGAAGCTTTCTTT

j_gene: TRBJ1-5
d_gene: TRBD1
abundance: few
v_gene: TRBV2
CDR3aa: CASSREGAGNQPQHF
CDR3nt: TGTGCCAGCAGTCGAGAGGGGGCTGGCAATCAGCCCCAGCATTTT

j_gene: TRBJ2-5
d_gene: TRBD2
abundance: NA
v_gene: TRBV29-1
CDR3aa: CSVGDSGKDF
CDR3nt: TGCAGCGTCGGGGATAGCGGGAAGGACTTC

j_gene: TRBJ2-5
d_gene: NA
abundance: NA
v_gene: TRBV2
CDR3aa: CASSSGGTETQYF
CDR3nt: TGTGCCAGCAGTTCTGGGGGCACCGAGACCCAGTACTTC

j_gene: TRBJ2-2
d_gene: NA
abundance: few
v_gene: TRBV28
CDR3aa: CASANGDRRAGELFF
CDR3nt: TGTGCCAGTGCAAACGGTGACAGGCGTGCCGGGGAGCTGTTTTTT

j_gene: TRBJ2-7
d_gene: TRBD2
abundance: NA
v_gene: TRBV19
CDR3aa: CASSMTPRGLAGASSYEQYF
CDR3nt: TGTGCCAGTAGTATGACTCCCCGGGGACTAGCGGGAGCGAGCTCCTACGAGCAGTACTTC

j_gene: TRBJ2-1
d_gene: TRBD1
abundance: NA
v_gene: TRBV25-1
CDR3aa: CASSEYGQGVPYNEQFF
CDR3nt: TGTGCCAGCAGTGAATATGGACAGGGGGTCCCCTACAATGAGCAGTTCTTC

j_gene: TRBJ1-6
d_gene: NA
abundance: few
v_gene: TRBV2
CDR3aa: CASRRASLNSPLHF
CDR3nt: TGTGCCAGCAGACGAGCCTCCCTTAACTCACCCCTCCACTTT

j_gene: TRBJ1-1
d_gene: NA
abundance: NA
v_gene: TRBV7-7
CDR3aa: CASSLDSNTEAFF
CDR3nt: TGTGCTAGCAGCTTAGACTCGAACACTGAAGCTTTCTTT

j_gene: TRBJ2-1
d_gene: NA
abundance: NA
v_gene: TRBV6-1
CDR3aa: CASTVANYNEQFF
CDR3nt: TGTGCCAGCACCGTAGCGAACTACAATGAGCAGTTCTTC

j_gene: TRBJ1-2
d_gene: TRBD1
abundance: NA
v_gene: TRBV6-5
CDR3aa: CASTDLGDSTYGYTF
CDR3nt: TGTGCCAGCACTGACTTAGGGGACAGTACTTATGGCTACACCTTC

j_gene: TRBJ1-4
d_gene: NA
abundance: few
v_gene: TRBV28
CDR3aa: CASSSFPYRETDEKLFF
CDR3nt: TGTGCCAGCAGCAGTTTCCCCTACAGGGAAACAGACGAAAAACTGTTTTTT

j_gene: TRBJ1-5
d_gene: NA
abundance: NA
v_gene: TRBV6-5
CDR3aa: CASSYNKYQPQHF
CDR3nt: TGTGCCAGCAGTTACAACAAATATCAGCCCCAGCATTTT

j_gene: TRBJ2-6
d_gene: NA
abundance: NA
v_gene: TRBV6-1
CDR3aa: CASSEALTGANVLTF
CDR3nt: TGTGCCAGCAGTGAAGCGCTTACAGGGGCCAACGTCCTGACTTTC

j_gene: TRBJ1-3
d_gene: NA
abundance: few
v_gene: TRBV2
CDR3aa: CASSPTASSGNTIYF
CDR3nt: TGTGCCAGCAGTCCGACAGCGAGCTCTGGAAACACCATATATTTT

j_gene: TRBJ1-6
d_gene: TRBD1
abundance: few
v_gene: TRBV7-2
CDR3aa: CASSLAGGLGNSPLHF
CDR3nt: TGTGCCAGCAGCTTAGCAGGGGGCCTGGGGAATTCACCCCTCCACTTT

j_gene: TRBJ1-1
d_gene: NA
abundance: NA
v_gene: TRBV11-2
CDR3aa: CASSLSGARTEAFF
CDR3nt: TGTGCCAGCAGCCTCTCAGGGGCGAGGACTGAAGCTTTCTTT

j_gene: TRBJ1-2
d_gene: TRBD1
abundance: NA
v_gene: TRBV5-1
CDR3aa: CASSPGDRGARGYGYTF
CDR3nt: TGCGCCAGCAGCCCAGGGGACAGGGGAGCGCGGGGCTATGGCTACACCTTC

j_gene: TRBJ2-3
d_gene: NA
abundance: few
v_gene: TRBV7-9
CDR3aa: CASSPTPGAEDTQYF
CDR3nt: TGTGCCAGCAGCCCAACCCCAGGGGCAGAAGATACGCAGTATTTT

j_gene: TRBJ1-2
d_gene: TRBD1
abundance: NA
v_gene: TRBV7-8
CDR3aa: CASSLKTGASNYGYTF
CDR3nt: TGTGCCAGCAGCCTTAAAACAGGGGCCTCGAACTATGGCTACACCTTC

j_gene: TRBJ2-1
d_gene: TRBD2
abundance: NA
v_gene: TRBV9
CDR3aa: CASSVEVSGAHEQFF
CDR3nt: TGTGCCAGCAGCGTAGAGGTTAGCGGGGCCCATGAGCAGTTCTTC

j_gene: TRBJ1-2
d_gene: TRBD1
abundance: NA
v_gene: TRBV18
CDR3aa: CASSPPPGQGSGYTF
CDR3nt: TGTGCCAGCTCACCTCCTCCGGGACAGGGGTCTGGCTACACCTTC

j_gene: TRBJ2-1
d_gene: NA
abundance: NA
v_gene: TRBV7-9
CDR3aa: CASSPMGGSYNEQFF
CDR3nt: TGTGCCAGCAGCCCCATGGGCGGGTCCTACAATGAGCAGTTCTTC

j_gene: TRBJ2-7
d_gene: TRBD1
abundance: once
v_gene: TRBV10-3
CDR3aa: CAISELQGSGEQYF
CDR3nt: TGTGCCATCAGTGAGTTACAGGGGTCAGGCGAGCAGTACTTC

j_gene: TRBJ1-2
d_gene: NA
abundance: NA
v_gene: TRBV28
CDR3aa: CASSPGTSLSVFTYGYTF
CDR3nt: TGTGCCAGCAGTCCAGGGACATCCCTATCGGTATTCACCTATGGCTACACCTTC

j_gene: TRBJ2-5
d_gene: TRBD2
abundance: NA
v_gene: TRBV7-2
CDR3aa: CASTPTSGGRKETQYF
CDR3nt: TGTGCCAGCACCCCGACTAGCGGGGGAAGAAAAGAGACCCAGTACTTC

j_gene: TRBJ1-5
d_gene: NA
abundance: NA
v_gene: TRBV28
CDR3aa: CASTRVQLRQPQHF
CDR3nt: TGTGCCAGCACCAGGGTACAACTTCGTCAGCCCCAGCATTTT

j_gene: TRBJ1-6
d_gene: NA
abundance: NA
v_gene: TRBV6-5
CDR3aa: CASYYPRENSPLHF
CDR3nt: TGTGCCAGCTACTATCCCAGAGAGAATTCACCCCTCCACTTT

j_gene: TRBJ2-7
d_gene: NA
abundance: NA
v_gene: TRBV7-8
CDR3aa: CASSLEYEQYF
CDR3nt: TGTGCCAGCAGCTTGGAGTACGAGCAGTACTTC

j_gene: TRBJ2-7
d_gene: NA
abundance: NA
v_gene: TRBV6-5
CDR3aa: CASSPTASYEQYF
CDR3nt: TGTGCCAGCAGTCCGACAGCATCCTACGAGCAGTACTTC

j_gene: TRBJ2-7
d_gene: TRBD2
abundance: NA
v_gene: TRBV7-9
CDR3aa: CASSLPGTTPYEQYF
CDR3nt: TGTGCCAGCAGCCTACCCGGGACTACACCCTACGAGCAGTACTTC

j_gene: TRBJ1-4
d_gene: TRBD1
abundance: NA
v_gene: TRBV25-1
CDR3aa: CASREGAMDEKLFF
CDR3nt: TGTGCCAGCAGAGAGGGGGCAATGGATGAAAAACTGTTTTTT

j_gene: TRBJ1-2
d_gene: NA
abundance: many
v_gene: TRBV25-1
CDR3aa: CASSELGRYGYTF
CDR3nt: TGTGCCAGCAGTGAATTGGGCCGCTATGGCTACACCTTC

j_gene: TRBJ2-7
d_gene: NA
abundance: once
v_gene: TRBV5-1
CDR3aa: CASSSTPHYEQYF
CDR3nt: TGCGCCAGCAGCTCCACACCACACTACGAGCAGTACTTC

j_gene: TRBJ1-1
d_gene: NA
abundance: NA
v_gene: TRBV10-3
CDR3aa: CAISEGRTEAFF
CDR3nt: TGTGCCATCAGTGAGGGCCGTACTGAAGCTTTCTTT

j_gene: TRBJ2-3
d_gene: TRBD1
abundance: NA
v_gene: TRBV2
CDR3aa: CASRTGVHVDTQYF
CDR3nt: TGTGCCAGCAGGACAGGGGTGCACGTAGATACGCAGTATTTT

j_gene: TRBJ1-1
d_gene: NA
abundance: NA
v_gene: TRBV19
CDR3aa: CASSPHPGNTEAFF
CDR3nt: TGTGCCAGTAGTCCGCACCCCGGGAACACTGAAGCTTTCTTT

j_gene: TRBJ1-2
d_gene: NA
abundance: few
v_gene: TRBV7-9
CDR3aa: CASSTGRQGSSYGYTF
CDR3nt: TGTGCCAGCAGCACGGGCCGGCAGGGGTCCTCCTATGGCTACACCTTC

j_gene: TRBJ1-2
d_gene: NA
abundance: NA
v_gene: TRBV25-1
CDR3aa: CASSEWGDRSYGYTF
CDR3nt: TGTGCCAGCAGTGAATGGGGGGACCGATCATATGGCTACACCTTC

j_gene: TRBJ1-1
d_gene: NA
abundance: few
v_gene: TRBV10-3
CDR3aa: CAISVNQGIAFF
CDR3nt: TGTGCCATCAGTGTAAACCAGGGGATAGCTTTCTTT

j_gene: TRBJ1-5
d_gene: TRBD1
abundance: NA
v_gene: TRBV6-5
CDR3aa: CASSTGQMNQPQHF
CDR3nt: TGTGCCAGCAGTACGGGACAGATGAATCAGCCCCAGCATTTT

j_gene: TRBJ1-1
d_gene: TRBD1
abundance: NA
v_gene: TRBV6-1
CDR3aa: CASSVDRGEAFF
CDR3nt: TGTGCCAGCAGTGTGGACAGGGGGGAGGCTTTCTTT

j_gene: TRBJ1-5
d_gene: NA
abundance: NA
v_gene: TRBV5-8
CDR3aa: CASSFDFGSHQPQHF
CDR3nt: TGTGCCAGCAGCTTTGATTTCGGGTCACATCAGCCCCAGCATTTT

j_gene: TRBJ2-2
d_gene: TRBD1
abundance: NA
v_gene: TRBV27
CDR3aa: CASSLGQSTGELFF
CDR3nt: TGTGCCAGCAGCTTGGGACAGTCCACCGGGGAGCTGTTTTTT

j_gene: TRBJ1-1
d_gene: NA
abundance: NA
v_gene: TRBV6-5
CDR3aa: CASSLGLGTEAFF
CDR3nt: TGTGCCAGCAGTTTGGGGCTGGGCACTGAAGCTTTCTTT

j_gene: TRBJ1-1
d_gene: NA
abundance: NA
v_gene: TRBV19
CDR3aa: CASTFLPGAEAFF
CDR3nt: TGTGCCAGTACTTTCCTCCCAGGGGCTGAAGCTTTCTTT

j_gene: TRBJ2-2
d_gene: TRBD2
abundance: NA
v_gene: TRBV9
CDR3aa: CASSLGLAGTPGGELFF
CDR3nt: TGTGCCAGCAGCCTAGGACTAGCGGGGACCCCCGGCGGGGAGCTGTTTTTT

j_gene: TRBJ2-1
d_gene: TRBD2
abundance: once
v_gene: TRBV5-4
CDR3aa: CASSSLSGGHSSYNEQFF
CDR3nt: TGTGCCAGCAGCTCTTTGAGCGGGGGCCACTCTTCCTACAATGAGCAGTTCTTC

j_gene: TRBJ2-1
d_gene: TRBD2
abundance: once
v_gene: TRBV7-7
CDR3aa: CASSLGLAGVGYNEQFF
CDR3nt: TGTGCTAGCAGCTTAGGTCTAGCGGGAGTCGGGTACAATGAGCAGTTCTTC

j_gene: TRBJ2-7
d_gene: TRBD2
abundance: NA
v_gene: TRBV28
CDR3aa: CASSSAGLAAGSYEQYF
CDR3nt: TGTGCCAGCAGTTCGGCCGGACTAGCGGCCGGCTCCTACGAGCAGTACTTC

j_gene: TRBJ1-4
d_gene: NA
abundance: NA
v_gene: TRBV28
CDR3aa: CASSLGTEGGEKLFF
CDR3nt: TGTGCCAGCAGTTTAGGGACGGAGGGTGGGGAAAAACTGTTTTTT

j_gene: TRBJ2-5
d_gene: TRBD2
abundance: few
v_gene: TRBV7-8
CDR3aa: CASSPIFPGLVRETQYF
CDR3nt: TGTGCCAGCAGCCCGATATTTCCGGGACTAGTAAGAGAGACCCAGTACTTC

j_gene: TRBJ2-7
d_gene: TRBD1
abundance: NA
v_gene: TRBV7-2
CDR3aa: CASSLQGYEQYF
CDR3nt: TGTGCCAGCAGTTTACAGGGGTACGAGCAGTACTTC

j_gene: TRBJ1-4
d_gene: TRBD1
abundance: once
v_gene: TRBV7-6
CDR3aa: CASSLRPRPDRANEKLFF
CDR3nt: TGTGCCAGCAGCCTCCGTCCCCGACCAGACAGGGCTAATGAAAAACTGTTTTTT

j_gene: TRBJ2-7
d_gene: TRBD2
abundance: NA
v_gene: TRBV6-6
CDR3aa: CASSYGLAGAYEQYF
CDR3nt: TGTGCCAGCAGTTACGGGCTAGCGGGAGCCTACGAGCAGTACTTC

j_gene: TRBJ1-3
d_gene: TRBD1
abundance: NA
v_gene: TRBV9
CDR3aa: CASSAETGISGNTIYF
CDR3nt: TGTGCCAGCAGCGCGGAGACAGGGATCTCTGGAAACACCATATATTTT

j_gene: TRBJ2-7
d_gene: TRBD2
abundance: NA
v_gene: TRBV5-1
CDR3aa: CASSFLADSYEQYF
CDR3nt: TGCGCCAGCAGCTTCCTAGCGGACTCGTACGAGCAGTACTTC